What follows are 23 T cell receptor beta chains derived from one specimen sequenced in a study of cytomegalovirus exposure and HLA in healthy donors. Vbeta (60) and Jbeta (13) primers were used in the PCR. Libraries were prepared by immunoSEQ multiplex PCR; TCRdb keeps only in-frame clonotypes and omits some of them. The sample carries under 150,000 clones, 80% recorded once. Sequencing was carried out using PBMCs. All receptors derive from a male donor in good health and CMV-seropositive.

This clone was seen just once. This chain joins TRBV9 and TRBJ1-5; weak D call: TRBD1 (5 bases). The CDR3 is 14 amino acids. Germline CDR1 and CDR2: SGDLS and YYNGEE. Between the trimmed V and J ends, which lost 4 bases and 7 bases, there was a span of 15 bases. CDR3 sequence: CASSPGGGFQPQHF. The CDR3 region has the DNA TGTGCCAGCAGCCCCGGGGGGGGATTCCAGCCCCAGCATTTT.

J is TRBJ2-1 and V is TRBV19, with 9 nucleotides matching TRBD2. V was pared by 8 bases and J by 6 bases, with 14 bases of the junction left unmatched. CDR1 is LNHDA, CDR2 SQIVND, per germline (reference sequence). The CDR3 totals 16 residues. The DNA of the CDR3 is TGTGCCAGTGGCCAGTCGCCGGGACTAGCCGTCAATGAGCAGTTCTTC. Its translation: CASGQSPGLAVNEQFF. The full variable domain, completed using reference TRBV19 and TRBJ2-1, is DGGITQSPKYLFRKEGQNVTLSCEQNLNHDAMYWYRQDPGQGLRLIYYSQIVNDFQKGDIAEGYSVSREKKESFPLTVTSAQKNPTAFYLCASGQSPGLAVNEQFFGPGTRLTVL.

The chain is built from TRBV4-2 and TRBJ2-1; the D is unclear. Trimming removed 1 base at V and 4 bases at J, with 11 bases between. The germline gives CDR1 LGHNA, CDR2 YNFKEQ. This CDR3 is built from 15 residues. Written as DNA, the CDR3 is TGTGCCAGCAGCCAAGGAGTGCCGCCTTACAATGAGCAGTTCTTC. Translation gives CASSQGVPPYNEQFF.

This sequence joins TRBV27 and TRBJ2-2; D is perhaps TRBD1 (6 bases). Germline V gene lookup returns CDR1 MNHEY and CDR2 SMNVEV (reference sequence). Trimming cost V 7 bases and J 5 bases, with 17 bases left between them. The CDR3 consists of 15 residues. CDR3 amino acids: CASTLSQGLTGELFF. The CDR3 nucleotides read TGTGCCAGCACCCTATCACAGGGTTTAACCGGGGAGCTGTTTTTT.

This chain joins TRBV29-1 and TRBJ2-1, with 14 bases identical to TRBD2. Looked up from germline, CDR1 is SQVTM and CDR2 is ANQGSEA. The CDR3 spans 16 residues. Losses at the gene ends were 4 bases for V and 6 bases for J; bases not matched to a gene: 8. CDR3 residues: CSVGKGLAGDLNEQFF. DNA of the CDR3: TGCAGCGTTGGAAAGGGACTAGCGGGAGACCTCAATGAGCAGTTCTTC.

This chain links TRBV7-8 with TRBJ2-7, with TRBD1 as a possible D gene (6 bases). Germline CDR1 reads SGHVS; CDR2 reads FQNEAQ. Trimming removed 1 base at V and 3 bases at J, with 10 bases between. The CDR3 loop spans 14 amino acids. The CDR3 DNA reads TGTGCCAGCAGCTTAGACAGGGTGGGCTACGAGCAGTACTTC. Its protein product is CASSLDRVGYEQYF.

The genes are TRBV14 and TRBJ2-3, with 7 nucleotides matching TRBD2. Germline CDR1 and CDR2: SGHDN and FVKESK. This CDR3 has 17 residues. The V and J ends lost 0 bases and 1 base, in that order; junction bases with no gene match: 7. CDR3 sequence: CASSQDVGGSGTDTQYF. In DNA form, the CDR3 reads TGTGCCAGCAGCCAAGATGTTGGCGGGAGCGGCACAGATACGCAGTATTTT. Full variable domain (outside the CDR3, taken from reference TRBV14 and TRBJ2-3): EAGVTQFPSHSVIEKGQTVTLRCDPISGHDNLYWYRRVMGKEIKFLLHFVKESKQDESGMPNNRFLAERTGGTYSTLKVQPAELEDSGVYFCASSQDVGGSGTDTQYFGPGTRLTVL.

There are a few counts of this clone. V and J are TRBV6-1 and TRBJ2-1; TRBD1 is a possible D gene (5 bases). The germline V gene has CDR1 MNHNS and CDR2 SASEGT. The CDR3 has 15 amino acids. The V gene lost 4 bases and the J gene lost 0 bases, with 10 bases spanning the gap. This CDR3 is CASSATASSYNEQFF. CDR3 nucleotide sequence: TGTGCCAGCAGTGCGACAGCGAGCTCCTACAATGAGCAGTTCTTC.

V and J are TRBV11-2 and TRBJ1-4; 9 bases line up with TRBD1. The germline gives CDR1 SGHAT, CDR2 FQNNGV. The CDR3 is 19 residues long. Unmatched junction bases numbered 20, after V lost 4 bases and J lost 8 bases. DNA of the CDR3: TGTGCCAGCAGCTCTCTATGGGCCGTCGGGACAGGGAAGGGCGAAAAACTGTTTTTT. It specifies CASSSLWAVGTGKGEKLFF. The whole variable domain, filled in from reference TRBV11-2 and TRBJ1-4, reads EAGVAQSPRYKIIEKRQSVAFWCNPISGHATLYWYQQILGQGPKLLIQFQNNGVVDDSQLPKDRFSAERLKGVDSTLKIQPAKLEDSAVYLCASSSLWAVGTGKGEKLFFGSGTQLSVL.

This chain connects TRBV7-9 to TRBJ2-3, with D unclear. Germline V gives CDR1 SEHNR, CDR2 FQNEAQ (reference sequence). The length of the CDR3 is 14 residues. V was cut by 6 bases and J by 7 bases, with 17 bases left in between. CDR3 residues: CASSLDLSPHTQYF. As DNA, the CDR3 is TGTGCCAGCAGTCTCGACTTAAGCCCCCATACGCAGTATTTT.

This clone was detected once. This chain links TRBV7-9 with TRBJ2-7; D is ambiguous. The CDR3 spans 15 residues. CDR1 is SEHNR, CDR2 FQNEAQ, per germline (reference sequence). Trimming pared 3 bases from V and 4 bases from J, leaving 16 bases between. Written as DNA, the CDR3 is TGTGCCAGCAGCTTCTCGTCTCCAGGCGTATACGAGCAGTACTTC. Protein product: CASSFSSPGVYEQYF.

This chain uses TRBV5-5 with TRBJ2-7; tentatively, D is TRBD2 (6 bases). The CDR3 spans 14 residues. In germline, CDR1 is SGHKS, CDR2 YYEKEE (reference sequence). V was shortened by 0 bases and J by 3 bases, with 10 bases between the two germline ends. In nucleotides, the CDR3 is TGTGCCAGCAGCTTGGTTCGGGGGAACTACGAGCAGTACTTC. It encodes CASSLVRGNYEQYF.

The rearrangement uses TRBV6-1 and TRBJ1-5; the match to TRBD1 covers 8 bases. Germline V gives CDR1 MNHNS, CDR2 SASEGT. V lost 3 bases and J lost 8; bases outside the gene matches: 12. This CDR3 is built from 16 residues. The chain's CDR3 is CASSEDVTGGIEPQHF. The CDR3, as DNA: TGTGCCAGCAGTGAGGACGTCACAGGGGGAATAGAGCCCCAGCATTTT.

The chain couples TRBV5-1 to TRBJ1-2; weak D call: TRBD1 (5 bases). Trimming left V 1 base short and J 4 bases short, with 11 bases between. CDR3 length equals 14 residues. Germline V gene sequence: CDR1 SGHRS, CDR2 YFSETQ. The CDR3 region has the DNA TGCGCCAGCAGCTTGTCCGGGCAGGGCTATGGCTACACCTTC. This sequence encodes CASSLSGQGYGYTF.

The chain links TRBV7-2 to TRBJ2-1, with 8 nucleotides matching TRBD2. Germline V gene lookup returns CDR1 SGHTA and CDR2 FQGNSA. The CDR3 consists of 14 residues. The ends lost 6 bases at V and 8 bases at J; junction bases unmatched: 9. The CDR3 sequence: CASSSRPGGDEQFF. In DNA form, the CDR3 reads TGTGCCAGCAGTTCCCGGCCGGGGGGGGATGAGCAGTTCTTC.

The genes are TRBV7-6 and TRBJ2-2, with 10 bases lining up with TRBD2. V dropped 1 base and J dropped 7; count of bases not matched to a gene: 12. The CDR3 has 18 amino acids. Germline V gene lookup returns CDR1 SGHVS and CDR2 FNYEAQ. The CDR3 protein is CASSLGLPSGGAGGELFF. CDR3 coding DNA: TGTGCCAGCAGCTTAGGATTGCCCAGCGGGGGGGCCGGCGGGGAGCTGTTTTTT.

The chain carries TRBV29-1 and TRBJ2-7; D uncertain. V was cut by 7 bases and J by 6 bases, with 13 bases left in between. CDR1 is SQVTM and CDR2 is ANQGSEA in the germline V gene. The CDR3 runs to 11 residues. CDR3 amino acids: CSAGPASEQYF. CDR3 nucleotide sequence: TGCAGCGCCGGCCCAGCGAGCGAGCAGTACTTC.

The chain employs TRBV19 and TRBJ1-2; D is ambiguous. This CDR3 is 14 amino acids long. The V gene lost 3 bases and the J gene lost 3 bases, with 11 bases spanning the gap. CDR1 LNHDA and CDR2 SQIVND come from the germline V gene (reference sequence). DNA of the CDR3: TGTGCCAGTAGTATCGCGGGAATGGACTATGGCTACACCTTC. Protein product: CASSIAGMDYGYTF. The entire variable domain, with the rest obtained from reference TRBV19 and TRBJ1-2, is as follows: DGGITQSPKYLFRKEGQNVTLSCEQNLNHDAMYWYRQDPGQGLRLIYYSQIVNDFQKGDIAEGYSVSREKKESFPLTVTSAQKNPTAFYLCASSIAGMDYGYTFGSGTRLTVV.

This chain connects TRBV29-1 to TRBJ2-7; TRBD1 matches 11 bases. This CDR3 has 12 amino acids. With 7 bases clipped from V and 6 bases from J, the junction kept 5 bases outside the gene matches. CDR1 and CDR2 (germline): SQVTM, ANQGSEA. The CDR3 protein is CSGGQGAGEQYF. The CDR3 DNA sequence: TGCAGCGGTGGACAGGGGGCGGGCGAGCAGTACTTC.

Written as DNA, the CDR3 is TGCAGCGTAGCAACCAGGAGGAGCGCTGAAGCTTTCTTT. It is translated as CSVATRRSAEAFF. The chain carries TRBV29-1 and TRBJ1-1; D call uncertain. Germline V CDR1 and CDR2: SQVTM, ANQGSEA. V shed 6 bases and J shed 6 bases, with 17 bases lying between them. CDR3 length: 13 residues.

The rearrangement links TRBV27 to TRBJ1-2, with D tentatively TRBD1 (6 bases). Trimming pared 4 bases from V and 1 base from J, leaving 25 bases between. Per germline, CDR1 MNHEY and CDR2 SMNVEV (reference sequence). The CDR3 is 19 residues long. CDR3 nucleotides: TGTGCCAGCAGTTCCTACAACACCCCTACGGGACAAAATAACTATGGCTACACCTTC. Residues: CASSSYNTPTGQNNYGYTF.

The J gene is TRBJ2-3, the V gene TRBV4-2, with TRBD2 matching 9 bases. Trimming removed 4 bases from V and 2 bases from J; junction bases left unmatched: 4. This CDR3 spans 15 amino acids. The germline V gene has CDR1 LGHNA and CDR2 YNFKEQ. Here the CDR3 reads CASSPSGEITDTQYF. The CDR3 DNA sequence: TGTGCCAGCAGCCCTAGCGGGGAGATCACAGATACGCAGTATTTT.

This chain links TRBV9 with TRBJ1-1; 7 bases are a match to TRBD1. V shed 0 bases, J shed 7 bases, and the junction held 6 bases outside the gene matches. CDR3 length: 14 amino acids. Looked up from germline, CDR1 is SGDLS and CDR2 is YYNGEE. CDR3 region: CASSVDGQASEAFF. The CDR3 bases are TGTGCCAGCAGCGTAGACGGACAGGCCAGTGAAGCTTTCTTT.